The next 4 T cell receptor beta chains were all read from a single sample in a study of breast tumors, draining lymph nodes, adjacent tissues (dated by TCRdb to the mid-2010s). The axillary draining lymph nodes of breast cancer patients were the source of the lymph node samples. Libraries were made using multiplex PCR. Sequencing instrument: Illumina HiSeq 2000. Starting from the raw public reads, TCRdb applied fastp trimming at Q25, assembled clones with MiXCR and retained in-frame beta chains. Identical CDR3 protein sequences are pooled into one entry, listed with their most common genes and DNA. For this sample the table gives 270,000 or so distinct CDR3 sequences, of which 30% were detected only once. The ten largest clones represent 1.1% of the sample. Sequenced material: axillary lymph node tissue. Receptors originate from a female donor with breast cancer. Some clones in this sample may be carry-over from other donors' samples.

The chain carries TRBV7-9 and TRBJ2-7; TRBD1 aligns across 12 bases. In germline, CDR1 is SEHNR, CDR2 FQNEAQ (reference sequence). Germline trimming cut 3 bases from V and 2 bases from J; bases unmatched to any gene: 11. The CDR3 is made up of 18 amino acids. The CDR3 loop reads CASSLGTGGEGYTYEQYF. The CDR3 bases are TGTGCCAGCAGCTTGGGGACAGGGGGCGAGGGTTACACCTACGAGCAGTACTTC.

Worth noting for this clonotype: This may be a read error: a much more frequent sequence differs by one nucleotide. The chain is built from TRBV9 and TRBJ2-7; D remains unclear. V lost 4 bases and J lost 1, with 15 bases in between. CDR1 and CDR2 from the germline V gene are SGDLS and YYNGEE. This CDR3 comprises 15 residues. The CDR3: CASSTPGGWSYEQYF. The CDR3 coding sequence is TGTGCCAGCAGCACCCCGGGCGGATGGTCCTACGAGCAGTACTTC.

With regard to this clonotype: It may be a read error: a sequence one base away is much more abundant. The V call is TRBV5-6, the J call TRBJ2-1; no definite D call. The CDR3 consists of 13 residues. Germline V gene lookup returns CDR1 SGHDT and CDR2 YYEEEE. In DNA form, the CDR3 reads TGTGCCAGCAGCCCGGACGGCTACAATAAGCAGTTCTTC. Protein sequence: CASSPDGYNKQFF.

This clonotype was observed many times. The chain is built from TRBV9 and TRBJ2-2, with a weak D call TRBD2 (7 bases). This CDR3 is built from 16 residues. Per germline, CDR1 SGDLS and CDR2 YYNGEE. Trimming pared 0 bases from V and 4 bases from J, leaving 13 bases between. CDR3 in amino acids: CASSVGGRGGTGELFF. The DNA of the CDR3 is TGTGCCAGCAGCGTAGGCGGGAGAGGGGGCACCGGGGAGCTGTTTTTT.